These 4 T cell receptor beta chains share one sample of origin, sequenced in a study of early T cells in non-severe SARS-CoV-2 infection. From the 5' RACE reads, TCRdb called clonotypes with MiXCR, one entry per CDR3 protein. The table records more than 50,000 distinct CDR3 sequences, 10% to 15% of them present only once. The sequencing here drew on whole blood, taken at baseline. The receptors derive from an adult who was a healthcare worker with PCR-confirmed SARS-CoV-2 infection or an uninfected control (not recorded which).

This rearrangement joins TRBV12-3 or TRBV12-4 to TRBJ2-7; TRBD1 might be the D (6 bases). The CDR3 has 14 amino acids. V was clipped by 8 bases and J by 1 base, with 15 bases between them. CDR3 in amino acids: CASAPTGLSYEQYF. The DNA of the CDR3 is TGTGCCAGCGCCCCGACAGGCTTATCCTACGAGCAGTACTTC.

CDR3 loop: CAISSGIQDTQYF. The CDR3 region has the DNA TGTGCCATCTCGAGCGGGATTCAAGATACGCAGTATTTT. The genes are TRBV19 and TRBJ2-3; 7 bases fit TRBD2. The V and J ends lost 10 bases and 5 bases, in that order; junction bases with no gene match: 9. CDR3 length: 13 residues. CDR1 is LNHDA, CDR2 SQIVND, per germline (reference sequence).

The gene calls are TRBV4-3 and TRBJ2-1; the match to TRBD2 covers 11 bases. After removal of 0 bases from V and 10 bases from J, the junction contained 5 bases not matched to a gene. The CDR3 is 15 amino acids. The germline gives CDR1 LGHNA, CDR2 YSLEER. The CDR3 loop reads CASSQDTSGRREQFF. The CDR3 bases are TGCGCCAGCAGCCAAGATACTAGCGGGAGACGGGAGCAGTTCTTC.

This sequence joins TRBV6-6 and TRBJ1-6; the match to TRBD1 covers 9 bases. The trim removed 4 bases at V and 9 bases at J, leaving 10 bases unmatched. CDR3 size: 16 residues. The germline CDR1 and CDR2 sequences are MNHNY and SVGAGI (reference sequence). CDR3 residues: CASSSTQTGGSSPLHF. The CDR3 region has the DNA TGTGCCAGCAGTTCCACTCAAACAGGGGGCAGTTCACCCCTCCACTTT.